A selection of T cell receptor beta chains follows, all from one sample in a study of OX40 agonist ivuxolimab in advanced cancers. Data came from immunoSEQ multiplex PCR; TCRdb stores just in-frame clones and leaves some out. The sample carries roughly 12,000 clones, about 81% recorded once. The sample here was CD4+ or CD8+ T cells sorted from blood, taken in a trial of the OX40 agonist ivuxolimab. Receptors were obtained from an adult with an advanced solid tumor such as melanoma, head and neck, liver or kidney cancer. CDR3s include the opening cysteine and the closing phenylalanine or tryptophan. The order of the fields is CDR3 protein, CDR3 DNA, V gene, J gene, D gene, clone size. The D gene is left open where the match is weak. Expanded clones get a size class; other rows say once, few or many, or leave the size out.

CDR3: CASSVGANDQETQYF
DNA: TGTGCCAGCAGCGTAGGCGCCAACGACCAAGAGACCCAGTACTTC
V: TRBV9
J: TRBJ2-5
D: -
size: few

CDR3: CASSAKLGGLAKNIQYF
DNA: TGTGCCAGCAGCGCCAAGTTGGGGGGATTAGCCAAAAACATTCAGTACTTC
V: TRBV7-6
J: TRBJ2-4
D: -
size: -

CDR3: CASAGYSYEQYF
DNA: TGTGCCAGCGCGGGCTATAGCTACGAGCAGTACTTC
V: TRBV2
J: TRBJ2-7
D: -
size: few

CDR3: CASSPDRDSYEQYF
DNA: TGTGCCAGCAGTCCGGACCGAGACTCCTACGAGCAGTACTTC
V: TRBV13
J: TRBJ2-7
D: -
size: -

CDR3: CASSEAGRSYEQYF
DNA: TGTGCCAGCAGTGAAGCTGGTCGATCCTACGAGCAGTACTTC
V: TRBV2
J: TRBJ2-7
D: -
size: -

CDR3: CASSLRGDYGANVLTF
DNA: TGTGCCAGCAGCTTAAGGGGGGATTATGGGGCCAACGTCCTGACTTTC
V: TRBV7-6
J: TRBJ2-6
D: -
size: -

CDR3: CASGSGVPGDTQYF
DNA: TGTGCTAGTGGATCAGGGGTGCCGGGAGATACGCAGTATTTT
V: TRBV12-5
J: TRBJ2-3
D: -
size: -

CDR3: CASSLQGSAWELFF
DNA: TGTGCCAGCAGTTTACAGGGGAGCGCTTGGGAGCTGTTTTTT
V: TRBV27
J: TRBJ2-2
D: -
size: -

CDR3: CASSGLAGASGELFF
DNA: TGTGCCAGCAGCGGACTAGCGGGAGCTAGCGGGGAGCTGTTTTTT
V: TRBV9
J: TRBJ2-2
D: TRBD2
size: -

CDR3: CASSGTGYTF
DNA: TGTGCCAGCAGCGGGACCGGCTACACCTTC
V: TRBV9
J: TRBJ1-2
D: -
size: -

CDR3: CASSYSSVRQTNEQFF
DNA: TGTGCCAGCAGTTACTCGAGTGTCCGACAGACCAATGAGCAGTTCTTC
V: TRBV6-5
J: TRBJ2-1
D: -
size: -

CDR3: CASSLGTVTEQYF
DNA: TGTGCCAGCAGCTTAGGGACGGTGACCGAGCAGTACTTC
V: TRBV7-9
J: TRBJ2-7
D: -
size: -

CDR3: CASSPPIGELFF
DNA: TGTGCCAGCAGTCCCCCCATCGGGGAGCTGTTTTTT
V: TRBV25-1
J: TRBJ2-2
D: -
size: few

CDR3: CASSPTSGRYNEQFF
DNA: TGTGCCAGCAGTCCGACTAGTGGGAGGTACAATGAGCAGTTCTTC
V: TRBV7-3
J: TRBJ2-1
D: -
size: -

CDR3: CASSQTSGYYEQYF
DNA: TGTGCCAGCAGCCAGACTAGTGGGTACTACGAGCAGTACTTC
V: TRBV11-1
J: TRBJ2-7
D: -
size: -

CDR3: CASSLYAGTGWDEQYF
DNA: TGTGCCAGCAGTTTATACGCAGGGACGGGTTGGGACGAGCAGTACTTC
V: TRBV28
J: TRBJ2-7
D: -
size: once

CDR3: CASSQDGGLYTEAFF
DNA: TGCGCCAGCAGCCAAGATGGGGGGCTATACACTGAAGCTTTCTTT
V: TRBV4-1
J: TRBJ1-1
D: -
size: few

CDR3: CASSYVRGPHEQYF
DNA: TGTGCCAGCAGTTACGTTCGGGGGCCCCACGAGCAGTACTTC
V: TRBV6-6
J: TRBJ2-7
D: -
size: -

CDR3: CASSKEQGRTEAFF
DNA: TGTGCCAGCAGCAAAGAACAGGGGAGGACTGAAGCTTTCTTT
V: TRBV7-9
J: TRBJ1-1
D: TRBD1
size: -

CDR3: CASGGASGEHNEQFF
DNA: TGTGCCAGCGGGGGGGCTAGCGGGGAGCACAATGAGCAGTTCTTC
V: TRBV2
J: TRBJ2-1
D: TRBD2
size: once

CDR3: CASRLGGAGELFF
DNA: TGTGCCAGTCGTTTGGGGGGTGCCGGGGAGCTGTTTTTT
V: TRBV6-1
J: TRBJ2-2
D: -
size: -